The next 22 T cell receptor beta chains were all read from a single sample in a study of T cell responses to AZD1222 COVID-19 vaccine. TCRdb's table, derived via immunoSEQ multiplex PCR, lists solely in-frame clones and lacks some. In the table there are roughly 51,000 clones, about 90% of which are singletons. Specimen: peripheral blood, collected 28 days after the second AZD1222 dose. These receptors were collected from an adult who received the AZD1222 COVID-19 vaccine.

The rearrangement uses TRBV11-2 and TRBJ1-1; D is possibly TRBD1 (6 bases). Germline V CDR1 and CDR2: SGHAT, FQNNGV. The V gene lost 1 base and the J gene lost 1 base, with 10 bases spanning the gap. The CDR3 runs to 15 residues. The CDR3 region has the DNA TGTGCCAGCAGCTTAGTGGGGGGCAAGAACACTGAAGCTTTCTTT. Translation gives CASSLVGGKNTEAFF.

The chain has TRBV5-1 and TRBJ2-5, with no clear D. V gave up 0 bases and J gave up 7 bases, with 10 bases separating them. In germline, CDR1 is SGHRS, CDR2 YFSETQ. The CDR3 consists of 13 residues. CDR3 nucleotides: TGCGCCAGCAGCTTGGACGACTCCGGGACCCAGTACTTC. This gives the protein CASSLDDSGTQYF.

The DNA for the CDR3 is TGTGCCAGCAGCACAGGACAGTTCGCGAACACTGAAGCTTTCTTT. Protein product: CASSTGQFANTEAFF. The chain uses TRBV3-1 (or the pseudogene TRBV3-2) and TRBJ1-1, with TRBD1 as a possible D gene (6 bases). V dropped 5 bases and J dropped 1 base, with 14 bases sitting between them. This CDR3 has 15 residues. The V gene's germline CDR1 is LGHDT and CDR2 YNNKEL (reference sequence).

The sample holds one count of this clone. This chain uses TRBV18 with TRBJ2-4; a weak D match, TRBD1 (6 bases). This CDR3 is 14 amino acids long. The ends were cut back, 3 bases at V and 7 bases at J, with 13 bases in the middle. Germline V gene lookup returns CDR1 KGHSH and CDR2 LQKENI. The CDR3 region is CASSPEQGANIQYF. The CDR3 nucleotides are TGTGCCAGCTCACCCGAACAGGGTGCGAACATTCAGTACTTC.

The J gene is TRBJ2-1, the V gene TRBV19, with unresolved D. V lost 5 bases, J lost 9 bases, and 11 bases lay in between. The V gene's germline CDR1 is LNHDA and CDR2 SQIVND (reference sequence). The CDR3 covers 12 residues. CDR3 in amino acids: CASSSGPIEQFF. CDR3 DNA: TGTGCCAGTAGTTCCGGACCAATTGAGCAGTTCTTC. Drawing the rest from reference TRBV19 and TRBJ2-1, the complete variable domain is DGGITQSPKYLFRKEGQNVTLSCEQNLNHDAMYWYRQDPGQGLRLIYYSQIVNDFQKGDIAEGYSVSREKKESFPLTVTSAQKNPTAFYLCASSSGPIEQFFGPGTRLTVL.

The J gene is TRBJ1-1, the V gene TRBV6-5; D is ambiguous. This CDR3 is built from 15 residues. V lost 6 bases, J lost 0 bases, and 14 bases lay in between. Germline CDR1 MNHEY, CDR2 SVGAGI. The CDR3 DNA reads as TGTGCCAGCAGCGCTGCTGCCACTTTGAACACTGAAGCTTTCTTT. Its translation is CASSAAATLNTEAFF.

This clone was detected only once. The chain is built from TRBV7-3 and TRBJ2-5; 13 bases fit TRBD2. J lost 1 base, V lost 5 bases, and 4 bases had no gene match. There are 16 residues in the CDR3. From germline, CDR1 is SGHTA and CDR2 FQGTGA. DNA of the CDR3: TGTGCCAGCAGCCTGGGACTAGCGGGACCCCAAGAGACCCAGTACTTC. This codes for CASSLGLAGPQETQYF.

The chain carries TRBV7-2 and TRBJ2-3; 9 nucleotides align to TRBD1. Germline V gene sequence: CDR1 SGHTA, CDR2 FQGNSA. The CDR3 spans 15 residues. Germline trimming cut 4 bases from V and 2 bases from J; bases unmatched to any gene: 4. CDR3 DNA sequence: TGTGCCAGCAGCTACGGGACAGGGTTCACAGATACGCAGTATTTT. It translates to CASSYGTGFTDTQYF.

This chain connects TRBV7-7 to TRBJ2-5; D not certain. The CDR3 runs to 13 residues. V was clipped by 3 bases and J by 3 bases, with 8 bases between them. Germline CDR1 is SSHAT and CDR2 is FNYEAQ (reference sequence). The CDR3 DNA follows: TGTGCCAGCAGCTTTAATCCCAAAGAGACCCAGTACTTC. Translation gives CASSFNPKETQYF. The entire variable domain, with the rest obtained from reference TRBV7-7 and TRBJ2-5, is as follows: GAGVSQSPRYKVTKRGQDVTLRCDPISSHATLYWYQQALGQGPEFLTYFNYEAQPDKSGLPSDRFSAERPEGSISTLTIQRTEQRDSAMYRCASSFNPKETQYFGPGTRLLVL.

V is TRBV2 and J is TRBJ1-1; D remains ambiguous. The V end lost 3 bases, the J end lost 6 bases, and 8 bases lay between the germline ends. CDR1 SNHLY and CDR2 FYNNEI come from the germline V gene. The CDR3 contains 12 residues. The CDR3 DNA reads as TGTGCCAGCAGTGATTCGCACTCTGAAGCTTTCTTT. This gives the protein CASSDSHSEAFF.

This chain joins TRBV5-4 and TRBJ2-1, with D possibly matching TRBD1 (7 bases). Germline CDR1 reads SGHNT; CDR2 reads YYREEE (reference sequence). V lost 1 base to trimming and J lost 8 bases, with 16 bases between them. The CDR3 covers 15 residues. The CDR3 region has the DNA TGTGCCAGCAGCTTGCGCAGGGGGGCGATCGATGAGCAGTTCTTC. Its protein product is CASSLRRGAIDEQFF.

The genes are TRBV5-4 and TRBJ2-3, with D perhaps being TRBD1 or TRBD2 (6 bases each). Trimming removed 4 bases from V and 3 bases from J, with 15 bases in between. The CDR3 has 15 residues. Germline V gives CDR1 SGHNT, CDR2 YYREEE (reference sequence). The CDR3 reads CASSPEGGSTDTQYF. The CDR3 nucleotides are TGTGCCAGCAGCCCGGAGGGGGGTTCGACAGATACGCAGTATTTT.

The chain joins TRBV2 to TRBJ1-5, with D unclear. Germline V gives CDR1 SNHLY, CDR2 FYNNEI. V was shortened by 7 bases and J by 7 bases, with 14 bases between the two germline ends. The CDR3 sequence is 13 residues long. The CDR3 DNA reads TGTGCCAGCACACCCTTAAGAGGACAGCCCCAGCATTTT. It specifies CASTPLRGQPQHF.

The chain uses TRBV6-1 and TRBJ1-5; D gene ambiguous. This CDR3 has 11 amino acids. Germline V CDR1 and CDR2: MNHNS, SASEGT. The V end was cut by 8 bases, the J end by 2 bases, with 4 bases between. The CDR3 region is CASGGNQPQHF. The CDR3 region has the DNA TGTGCCAGCGGGGGCAATCAGCCCCAGCATTTT.

The gene calls are TRBV5-8 and TRBJ2-7, with 8 bases identical to TRBD2. The CDR3 sequence is 16 residues long. V trimming: 5 bases; J trimming: 0 bases; junction bases outside the gene matches: 10. Germline CDR1 SGHTS, CDR2 YDEGEE. The CDR3 nucleotides read TGTGCCAGCAGGGGCGGTATAGCGGGGACCTCCTACGAGCAGTACTTC. This gives the protein CASRGGIAGTSYEQYF.

Notes on this clone: A read error may account for a junction end that differs from germline. The V and J genes are TRBV5-4 and TRBJ2-1; TRBD2 matches 7 bases. Per germline, CDR1 SGHNT and CDR2 YYREEE (reference sequence). This CDR3 region has 13 residues. In DNA form, the CDR3 reads TGTGCCAGCAGCTTGGCCTCTAGCGGTGAGGAGTTCTTC. This encodes CASSLASSGEEFF. Based on the CDR3 plus reference TRBV5-4 and TRBJ2-1, the full variable domain is ETGVTQSPTHLIKTRGQQVTLRCSSQSGHNTVSWYQQALGQGPQFIFQYYREEENGRGNFPPRFSGLQFPNYSSELNVNALELDDSALYLCASSLASSGEEFFGPGTRLTVL.

This clone has a single count. V usage is TRBV13 and J usage is TRBJ2-7, with 7 bases identical to TRBD2. The J segment lost 3 bases and the V segment lost 5 bases, leaving 10 bases of the junction unmatched. The CDR3 has 15 amino acids. Germline values: CDR1 PRHDT, CDR2 FYEKMQ (reference sequence). The CDR3 sequence: CASSHGTTGLYEQYF. The CDR3 DNA is TGTGCCAGCAGCCACGGGACTACCGGGCTCTACGAGCAGTACTTC.

V gene TRBV6-6 combines with J gene TRBJ1-2, with D uncertain. Germline V CDR1 and CDR2: MNHNY, SVGAGI (reference sequence). Trimming cost V 6 bases and J 8 bases, with 16 bases left between them. The CDR3 covers 13 residues. The CDR3 loop reads CASSEPALIGYTF. The DNA of the CDR3 is TGTGCCAGCAGCGAACCTGCGTTGATCGGCTACACCTTC.

J is TRBJ2-2 and V is TRBV3-1 (or the pseudogene TRBV3-2), with 7 positions matching TRBD1. Germline V gene sequence: CDR1 LGHDT, CDR2 YNNKEL (reference sequence). CDR3 size: 16 residues. With 1 base clipped from V and 0 bases from J, the junction kept 2 bases outside the gene matches. The CDR3 sequence is CASSQGGTANTGELFF. In DNA form, the CDR3 reads TGTGCCAGCAGCCAAGGTGGGACAGCGAACACCGGGGAGCTGTTTTTT.

The CDR3 coding sequence is TGCGCCAGCAGCCCAGGACTAGCCACAGATACGCAGTATTTT. The encoded protein is CASSPGLATDTQYF. The chain recombines TRBV5-1 with TRBJ2-3, with 8 nucleotides matching TRBD2. J gave up 2 bases and V 4 bases, and 3 bases lay outside the gene matches. The germline V gene encodes CDR1 SGHRS and CDR2 YFSETQ. CDR3 length equals 14 residues.

This clone was seen more than once but under ten times. The genes are TRBV7-3 and TRBJ2-1; TRBD1 matches 10 bases. The CDR3 loop spans 15 amino acids. The trim removed 6 bases at V and 5 bases at J, leaving 7 bases unmatched. Germline V CDR1 and CDR2: SGHTA, FQGTGA. In DNA form, the CDR3 reads TGTGCCAGCAGAAACACCGGGACAGGGGACAATGAGCAGTTCTTC. This encodes CASRNTGTGDNEQFF.

This sequence joins TRBV7-2 and TRBJ2-7; weak D call: TRBD1 (5 bases). The V end was cut by 2 bases, the J end by 2 bases, with 13 bases between. Germline loops: CDR1 SGHTA, CDR2 FQGNSA. The CDR3 length is 15 residues. The CDR3 DNA reads TGTGCCAGCAGCTTAAGGGCAGGGTCTCCCTACGAGCAGTACTTC. Translation gives CASSLRAGSPYEQYF. The full variable domain, its missing parts supplied by reference TRBV7-2 and TRBJ2-7, is GAGVSQSPSNKVTEKGKDVELRCDPISGHTALYWYRQSLGQGLEFLIYFQGNSAPDKSGLPSDRFSAERTGGSVSTLTIQRTQQEDSAVYLCASSLRAGSPYEQYFGPGTRLTVT.